The clone carrying this T cell receptor (beta chain) was counted ten times or more. Its target is unknown. This record comes from a study of T-cell memory formation after mild COVID-19. As for the study in general: In these data, TCR clusters were largely donor specific. Whole-study findings and limits: Pre-infection memory contained some responding clones, which suggested that cross-reactive memory had joined. Later expanders leaned CD4+, whereas clones that contracted between day 15 and 85 were balanced CD4/CD8.

Barcoded TCR alpha and TCR beta cDNA libraries with UMIs came from 5'RACE using constant-segment primers. TCRdb re-called the 5' RACE reads with MiXCR, one entry per CDR3 protein. The table lists roughly 250,000 distinct CDR3 sequences, 15% to 20% of them singletons. Germline V gives CDR1 SGHTA, CDR2 FQGNSA. The CDR3 sequence is 15 residues long. V lost 3 bases to trimming and J lost 1 base; unmatched junction nucleotides: 0. The TCR sequence derives from a man aged 18-30 years who had mild COVID-19 (a few samples of this study predate the infection). Cell type and time point are not known. Sequencing used PBMCs or a T cell subset sorted from them (not recorded which). V and J are TRBV7-2 and TRBJ2-3; 11 positions match TRBD2. CDR3 amino acids: CASSFSGGGTDTQYF. The CDR3 nucleotides read TGTGCCAGCAGCTTTAGCGGGGGGGGCACAGATACGCAGTATTTT. Filled out from reference TRBV7-2 and TRBJ2-3, the complete variable domain reads GAGVSQSPSNKVTEKGKDVELRCDPISGHTALYWYRQSLGQGLEFLIYFQGNSAPDKSGLPSDRFSAERTGGSVSTLTIQRTQQEDSAVYLCASSFSGGGTDTQYFGPGTRLTVL.